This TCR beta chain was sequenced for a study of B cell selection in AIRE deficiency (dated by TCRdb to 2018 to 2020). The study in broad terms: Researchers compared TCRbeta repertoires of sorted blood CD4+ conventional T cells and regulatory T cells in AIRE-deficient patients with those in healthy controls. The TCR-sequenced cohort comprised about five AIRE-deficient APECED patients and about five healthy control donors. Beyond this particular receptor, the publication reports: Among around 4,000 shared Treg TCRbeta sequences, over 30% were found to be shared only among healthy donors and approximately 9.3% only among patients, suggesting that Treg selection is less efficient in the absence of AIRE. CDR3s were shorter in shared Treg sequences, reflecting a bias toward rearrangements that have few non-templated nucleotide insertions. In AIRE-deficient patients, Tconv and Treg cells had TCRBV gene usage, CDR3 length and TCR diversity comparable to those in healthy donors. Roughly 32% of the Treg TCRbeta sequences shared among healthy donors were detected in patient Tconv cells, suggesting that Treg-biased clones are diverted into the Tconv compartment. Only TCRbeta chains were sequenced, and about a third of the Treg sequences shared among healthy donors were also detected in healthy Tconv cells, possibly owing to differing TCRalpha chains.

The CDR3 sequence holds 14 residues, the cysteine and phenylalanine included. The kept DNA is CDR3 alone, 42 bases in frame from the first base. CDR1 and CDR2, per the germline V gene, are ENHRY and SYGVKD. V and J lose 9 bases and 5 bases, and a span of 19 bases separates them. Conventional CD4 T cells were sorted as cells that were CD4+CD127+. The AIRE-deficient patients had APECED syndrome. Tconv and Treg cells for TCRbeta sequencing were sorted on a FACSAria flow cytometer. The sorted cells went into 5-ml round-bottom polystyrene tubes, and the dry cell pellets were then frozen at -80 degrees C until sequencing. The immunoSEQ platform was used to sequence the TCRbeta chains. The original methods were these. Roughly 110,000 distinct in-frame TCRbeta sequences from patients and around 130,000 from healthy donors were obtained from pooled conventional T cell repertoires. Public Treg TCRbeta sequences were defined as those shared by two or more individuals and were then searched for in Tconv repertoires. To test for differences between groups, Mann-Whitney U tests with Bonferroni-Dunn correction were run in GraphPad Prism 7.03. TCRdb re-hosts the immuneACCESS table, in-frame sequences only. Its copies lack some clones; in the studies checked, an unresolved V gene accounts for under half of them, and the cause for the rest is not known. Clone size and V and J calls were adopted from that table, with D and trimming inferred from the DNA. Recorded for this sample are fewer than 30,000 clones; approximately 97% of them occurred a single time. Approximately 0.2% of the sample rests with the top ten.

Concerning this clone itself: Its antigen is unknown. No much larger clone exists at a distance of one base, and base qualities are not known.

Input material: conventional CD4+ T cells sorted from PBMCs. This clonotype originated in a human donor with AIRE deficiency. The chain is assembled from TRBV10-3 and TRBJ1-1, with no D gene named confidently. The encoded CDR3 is CAIRVGPTRTEAFF. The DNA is TGTGCCATTCGGGTCGGGCCGACCAGAACTGAAGCTTTCTTT.